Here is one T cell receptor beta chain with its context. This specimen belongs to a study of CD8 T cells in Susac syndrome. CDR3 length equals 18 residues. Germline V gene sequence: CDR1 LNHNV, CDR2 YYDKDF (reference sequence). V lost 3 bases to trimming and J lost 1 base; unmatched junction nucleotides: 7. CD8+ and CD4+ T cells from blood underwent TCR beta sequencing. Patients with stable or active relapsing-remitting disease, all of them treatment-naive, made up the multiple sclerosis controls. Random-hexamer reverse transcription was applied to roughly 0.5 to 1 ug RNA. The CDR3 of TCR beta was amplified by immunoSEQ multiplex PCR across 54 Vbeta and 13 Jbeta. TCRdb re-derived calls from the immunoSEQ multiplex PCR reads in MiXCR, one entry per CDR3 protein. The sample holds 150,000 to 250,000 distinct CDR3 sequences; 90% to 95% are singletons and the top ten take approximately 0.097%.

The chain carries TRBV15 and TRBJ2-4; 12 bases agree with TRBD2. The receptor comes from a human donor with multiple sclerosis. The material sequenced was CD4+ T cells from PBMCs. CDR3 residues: CATSRGSGLAGAKNIQYF. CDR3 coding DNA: TGTGCCACCAGCAGGGGTTCTGGACTAGCGGGGGCCAAAAACATTCAGTACTTC.